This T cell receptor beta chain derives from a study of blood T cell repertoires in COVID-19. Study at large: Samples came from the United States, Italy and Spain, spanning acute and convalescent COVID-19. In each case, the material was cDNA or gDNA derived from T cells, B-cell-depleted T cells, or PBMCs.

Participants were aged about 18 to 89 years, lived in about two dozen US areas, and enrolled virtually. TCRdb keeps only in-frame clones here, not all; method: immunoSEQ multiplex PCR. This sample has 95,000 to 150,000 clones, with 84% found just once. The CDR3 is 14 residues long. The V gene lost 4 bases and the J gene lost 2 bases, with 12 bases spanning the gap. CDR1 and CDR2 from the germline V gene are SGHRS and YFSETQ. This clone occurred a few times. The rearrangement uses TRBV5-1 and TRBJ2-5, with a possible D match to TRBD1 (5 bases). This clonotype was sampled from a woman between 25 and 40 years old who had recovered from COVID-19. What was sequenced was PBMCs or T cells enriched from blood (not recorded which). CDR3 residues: CASSQGSSQETQYF. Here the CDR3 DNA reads TGCGCCAGCAGCCAGGGATCTAGTCAAGAGACCCAGTACTTC.